The following is a T cell receptor (beta chain) sequence with its context. The antigen remains undetermined. This entry belongs to a study of cytomegalovirus exposure and HLA in healthy donors. V was shortened by 10 bases and J by 1 base, with 14 bases between the two germline ends. The length of the CDR3 is 15 residues. Looked up from germline, CDR1 is LNHDA and CDR2 is SQIVND (reference sequence). Study-wide results and caveats: Later on, a genetic analysis was performed. It linked a missense variant in DCLRE1C with V- and J-gene trimming of TCR beta. Highly shared sequence variants in one cluster were likely a sequencing artifact.

The PCR ran on 60 Vbeta and 13 Jbeta primers. TCRdb's table, derived via immunoSEQ multiplex PCR, lists solely in-frame clones and lacks some. There are more than 95,000 clones in the sample; around 10% occur only once, and roughly 5% lies in the top ten. This TCR was recovered from a man aged 40-49 years in good health and CMV-seropositive. What was sequenced was PBMCs. The chain is built from TRBV19 and TRBJ1-6, with no clear D. The chain's CDR3 is CATKDERSYNSPLHF. CDR3 bases: TGTGCCACCAAAGACGAGAGGTCCTATAATTCACCCCTCCACTTT.